This T cell receptor (beta chain) was documented in a study of CD8+CD57+ T cells in acquired aplastic anemia. Overall study: Healthy donors had, on average, around 9.9 million reads for their CD4+ cells. General observations from the study: Found in both controls and patients were approximately 31 CD8+ CDR3 sequences.

As to this clonotype: Its target is unknown.

V was pared by 3 bases and J by 4 bases, with 6 bases of the junction left unmatched. This CDR3 comprises 14 residues. In germline, CDR1 is DFQATT, CDR2 SNEGSKA (reference sequence). Researchers used genomic DNA as the template to profile TCR beta VDJ and CDR3. One entry per CDR3 protein results from TCRdb running MiXCR on the reads. In the table there are 150,000 to 200,000 distinct CDR3 sequences, roughly 63% of which are singletons. The sequencing input was sorted CD4+, CD8+, or CD8+CD57+ T cells (not recorded which) from PBMCs. The chain has TRBV20-1 and TRBJ1-2; 9 bases are a match to TRBD1. The receptor's source is a human donor in good health. Here the CDR3 reads CSASWDRVAYGYTF. Written as DNA, the CDR3 is TGCAGTGCTAGTTGGGACAGGGTAGCCTATGGCTACACCTTC.